Here is one TCR beta chain with its context. This clone's antigen is unknown. Base qualities are not recorded, but no much larger clone differs from it by a single base. The collaborating institutions used their own protocols to collect whole blood in K2EDTA tubes. For TCRbeta analysis, collaborators shipped samples as frozen whole blood, isolated PBMCs, or DNA extracted from either of those sample types. The sample belongs to a study of blood T cell repertoires in COVID-19 (TCRdb year 2020). Looking at the study overall: Samples covering the acute and convalescent phases of COVID-19 were provided by collaborators in the United States, Italy and Spain. Nearly every sample came with metadata listing a de-identified subject ID, COVID-19 status, age in years and sex. The dataset comprised deeply sampled blood TCRbeta repertoires from subjects exposed to, actively infected with, or recovered from COVID-19. The samples were drawn from the first 160 participants of the ongoing ImmuneRACE study and from 1,200 or so subjects provided by 6 global collaborators. Where available, HLA class I and class II types were taken from metadata supplied by the sample provider and were not determined by assay-based typing. A freely available public database, intended as a resource for researchers studying the immune response to SARS-CoV-2, is where the repertoires were released. The material from the prospective study consisted of cDNA or gDNA derived from T cells, B-cell-depleted T cells, or PBMCs.

TCRbeta CDR3 regions were amplified from genomic DNA using the immunoSEQ Assay, a bias-controlled multiplex PCR. As for the original processing: Within the assay, amplification of reference gene primers was used to estimate how many nucleated cells each sample contained. To quantify the absolute abundance of each unique TCRbeta CDR3 rearrangement, sequence reads were collapsed and filtered. For each sample, productive Simpson clonality was calculated as the square root of Simpson's diversity index across productive rearrangements. Sourced from immuneACCESS, this table was stored by TCRdb with only in-frame sequences that have V and J called. A share of the clones is absent; for the studies checked, an unresolved V gene accounts for under half, and the remainder has no known explanation. Clone size and V and J calls were adopted from that table, with D and trimming inferred from the DNA. Counted in this sample were about 92,000 clones; about 80% of them appeared once. Over 9% of the sample is taken by the ten largest.

Findings and caveats that apply to the study as a whole: How much clinical and demographic metadata was included differed by source and by participant, and the metadata was provided uncurated.

The sample taken for sequencing was peripheral blood. This receptor was obtained from a woman in her 70s with acute or convalescent COVID-19.

The CDR3 has the sequence CASSLDGRARDEQFF. In nucleotides, the sequence is TGTGCCAGCAGCTTAGACGGGAGGGCGAGGGATGAGCAGTTCTTC. This sequence uses TRBV7-3 and TRBJ2-1, and 8 junctional nucleotides match TRBD2. Here V drops 2 bases and J drops 8 bases, and the junction holds 8 bases not matched to any gene. There are 15 amino acids in the CDR3, from cysteine to phenylalanine inclusive. Kept here is only the CDR3 DNA, which spans 45 bases and is read in frame from base 1. CDR1 SGHTA and CDR2 FQGTGA are derived from the germline V gene.